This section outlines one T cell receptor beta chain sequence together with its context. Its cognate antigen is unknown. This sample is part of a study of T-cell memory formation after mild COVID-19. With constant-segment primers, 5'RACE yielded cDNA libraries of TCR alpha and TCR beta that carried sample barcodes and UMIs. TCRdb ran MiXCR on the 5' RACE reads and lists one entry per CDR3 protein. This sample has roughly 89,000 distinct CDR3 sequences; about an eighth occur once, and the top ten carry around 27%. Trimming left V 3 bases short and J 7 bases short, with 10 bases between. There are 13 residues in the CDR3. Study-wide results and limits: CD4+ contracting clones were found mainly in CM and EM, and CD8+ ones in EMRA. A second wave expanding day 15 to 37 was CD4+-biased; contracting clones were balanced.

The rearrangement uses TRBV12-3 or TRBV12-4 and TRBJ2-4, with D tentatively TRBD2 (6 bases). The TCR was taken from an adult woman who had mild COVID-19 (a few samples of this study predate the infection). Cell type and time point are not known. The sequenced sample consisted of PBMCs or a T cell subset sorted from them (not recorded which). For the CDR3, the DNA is TGTGCCAGCAGTTTTGGGGGGACGAACATTCAGTACTTC. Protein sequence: CASSFGGTNIQYF.